This T cell receptor beta chain was recovered during a study of blood T cell repertoires in COVID-19 (dated by TCRdb to the early 2020s). Study-wide context: Collaborator samples came from the United States, Italy and Spain and covered acute and convalescent phases of COVID-19. HLA class I and class II types, where available, came from metadata supplied by the sample provider rather than from assay-based typing. The repertoires were released in a freely available public database meant as a resource for research on the immune response to SARS-CoV-2. The samples were drawn from the first 160 participants of the ongoing ImmuneRACE study and from 1,254 subjects provided by 6 global collaborators. The dataset comprised deeply sampled blood TCRbeta repertoires from subjects exposed to, actively infected with, or recovered from COVID-19. The prospective study material was composed of cDNA or gDNA derived from T cells, B-cell-depleted T cells, or PBMCs. Nearly every sample came with metadata listing a de-identified subject ID, COVID-19 status, age in years and sex.

CDR1 and CDR2 are drawn from the germline V gene (reference sequence): LNHNV, YYDKDF. There are 16 amino acids in the CDR3, from cysteine to phenylalanine inclusive. Just CDR3 DNA is preserved here, 48 bases in frame from base 1. V is pared back by 1 base and J by 2 bases, with 14 bases lying between the germline termini. Points on this clone: It lacks a known antigen. Per-base qualities were not stored, and no clone one base away is much larger.

The immunoSEQ Assay, a bias-controlled multiplex PCR, was used to amplify TCRbeta CDR3 regions from genomic DNA. As for the authors' bioinformatics: The number of nucleated cells in each sample was estimated by amplification of reference gene primers within the assay. To quantify the absolute abundance of each unique TCRbeta CDR3 rearrangement, sequence reads were collapsed and filtered. For each sample, productive Simpson clonality was calculated as the square root of Simpson's diversity index over productive rearrangements. Imported from immuneACCESS, the table was reduced by TCRdb to in-frame sequences with V and J called. These copies leave out some clones; in studies compared against another copy, an unresolved V gene accounts for under half, and the cause of the remainder is not known. The V and J calls and clone size are taken from that table; D and trimming were inferred from the DNA. This sample holds around 290,000 clones; roughly 87% were observed only once. In total, the top ten clones hold around 1% of the sample.

Participants in the prospective study were aged roughly 18 to 100 years, lived in some 24 United States geographic areas, and enrolled through a virtual design. To assign participants to cohorts, the prospective study relied on clinical history that participants themselves reported in a screening survey and a study questionnaire. For ImmuneRACE Cohort 3, a participant was defined as recovered based on two consecutive negative NP/OP PCR tests, clearance by a healthcare professional, or resolution of symptoms. In the prospective study, whole blood, serum and a nasopharyngeal or oropharyngeal swab were collected from each participant by mobile phlebotomists. Over a 2-month period, participants in the prospective study had the option of providing additional blood draws and questionnaires. Before DNA extraction, prospective study blood samples were shipped either frozen or at room temperature. Paper-wide results and their limitations: The amount of clinical and demographic metadata varied by source and participant and was provided uncurated.

This TCR was recovered from a woman in her 30s who had recovered from COVID-19. The chain links TRBV15 with TRBJ1-2; the D region possibly corresponds to TRBD1 (6 bases align). Sample: PBMCs or T cells enriched from blood (not recorded which). DNA sequence: TGTGCCACCAGCAGAGGGGTAGGGGGTAGGAACTATGGCTACACCTTC. Its protein product is CATSRGVGGRNYGYTF.